The 11 T cell receptor beta chains in this list originate from one sample, sequenced in a study of T cell responses to AZD1222 COVID-19 vaccine. Measured with immunoSEQ multiplex PCR; TCRdb has only the in-frame clones, and not every one. The sample has 100,000 or so clones; 85% to 90% are singletons. Specimen: peripheral blood, collected on day 0 of AZD1222 vaccination. These receptors were taken from an adult in good health.

This clone occurred once. The chain is built from TRBV5-5 and TRBJ2-5; perhaps TRBD1 as D (6 bases). V shed 3 bases and J shed 2 bases, with 11 bases lying between them. Germline V CDR1 and CDR2: SGHKS, YYEKEE (reference sequence). The CDR3 loop spans 14 amino acids. The CDR3 DNA reads TGTGCCAGCAGCTACCGTGGACAGCAAGAGACCCAGTACTTC. Translated: CASSYRGQQETQYF.

The chain couples TRBV2 to TRBJ1-1; D remains unclear. Germline V gene sequence: CDR1 SNHLY, CDR2 FYNNEI. V lost 0 bases and J lost 8, with 10 bases in between. The CDR3 spans 13 residues. CDR3 in amino acids: CASSEAPGPEAFF. CDR3 nucleotides: TGTGCCAGCAGTGAAGCGCCCGGCCCCGAAGCTTTCTTT.

The chain has TRBV18 and TRBJ2-3, with 7 bases lining up with TRBD1. Germline assignment: CDR1 KGHSH and CDR2 LQKENI. The CDR3 has 15 amino acids. V lost 2 bases and J lost 0; bases outside the gene matches: 2. CDR3 protein: CASSPGTASTDTQYF. CDR3 in DNA: TGTGCCAGCTCACCAGGGACAGCAAGCACAGATACGCAGTATTTT. Based on the CDR3 plus reference TRBV18 and TRBJ2-3, the full variable domain is NAGVMQNPRHLVRRRGQEARLRCSPMKGHSHVYWYRQLPEEGLKFMVYLQKENIIDESGMPKERFSAEFPKEGPSILRIQQVVRGDSAAYFCASSPGTASTDTQYFGPGTRLTVL.

Here the CDR3 reads CASSFYNEQFF. In DNA, the CDR3 is TGTGCCAGTAGTTTCTATAATGAGCAGTTCTTC. The J gene is TRBJ2-1, the V gene TRBV19; no definite D call. Germline CDR1 LNHDA, CDR2 SQIVND (reference sequence). This CDR3 is built from 11 residues. The V end was cut by 5 bases, the J end by 7 bases, with 6 bases between.

This clone has only one observation. The V and J genes are TRBV5-6 and TRBJ2-7; D is perhaps TRBD1 or TRBD2 (5 bases each). CDR1 and CDR2 from the germline V gene are SGHDT and YYEEEE. V was clipped by 6 bases and J by 0 bases, with 7 bases between them. The CDR3 runs 12 residues. CDR3 sequence: CASTRGSYEQYF. In DNA form, the CDR3 reads TGTGCCAGCACGAGGGGCTCCTACGAGCAGTACTTC.

The chain has TRBV10-3 and TRBJ2-3; D gene unclear. Trimming cost V 0 bases and J 4 bases, with 5 bases left between them. The length of the CDR3 is 13 residues. CDR1 is ENHRY and CDR2 is SYGVKD in the germline V gene. DNA of the CDR3: TGTGCCATCAGTGAGTCCCTCCCAGATACGCAGTATTTT. Its translation is CAISESLPDTQYF.

V usage is TRBV18 and J usage is TRBJ1-2; no reliable D call. The CDR3 is 13 residues long. V gave up 2 bases and J gave up 4 bases, with 8 bases separating them. Germline loops: CDR1 KGHSH, CDR2 LQKENI. The CDR3 spells CASSPGVRYGYTF. The CDR3 DNA is TGTGCCAGCTCACCAGGGGTTCGCTATGGCTACACCTTC. Variable domain in full (rest from reference TRBV18 and TRBJ1-2): NAGVMQNPRHLVRRRGQEARLRCSPMKGHSHVYWYRQLPEEGLKFMVYLQKENIIDESGMPKERFSAEFPKEGPSILRIQQVVRGDSAAYFCASSPGVRYGYTFGSGTRLTVV.

This clone was detected a few times. The chain has TRBV5-1 and TRBJ2-1; 9 bases match TRBD2. In germline, CDR1 is SGHRS, CDR2 YFSETQ. This CDR3 has 15 amino acids. J lost 6 bases, V lost 2 bases, and 6 bases had no gene match. CDR3 in amino acids: CASSLTGLAINEQFF. CDR3 coding DNA: TGCGCCAGCAGCTTAACCGGACTAGCGATCAATGAGCAGTTCTTC.

This chain joins TRBV7-9 and TRBJ2-3, with 15 bases that match TRBD2. This CDR3 spans 19 amino acids. Losses at the gene ends were 0 bases for V and 5 bases for J; bases not matched to a gene: 9. Germline loops: CDR1 SEHNR, CDR2 FQNEAQ (reference sequence). The CDR3 protein is CASSLAWTSGRASGDTQYF. CDR3 bases: TGTGCCAGCAGCTTAGCTTGGACTAGCGGGAGGGCCTCGGGAGATACGCAGTATTTT.

The rearrangement joins TRBV19 to TRBJ1-2, with D possibly TRBD1 on 5 matching bases. The V and J ends lost 5 bases and 2 bases respectively, with 15 bases between them. CDR1 and CDR2 from the germline V gene are LNHDA and SQIVND (reference sequence). The CDR3 has 15 amino acids. The CDR3 coding sequence is TGTGCCAGTAGTGGCTACGACGAGGGGAACTATGGCTACACCTTC. It translates to CASSGYDEGNYGYTF.

The chain has TRBV6-6 and TRBJ1-6; D gene uncertain. The CDR3 totals 17 residues. Germline lookup yields CDR1 MNHNY and CDR2 SVGAGI (reference sequence). V was shortened by 5 bases and J by 7 bases, with 21 bases between the two germline ends. CDR3 region: CASSLRVAPGSNSPLHF. Written as DNA, the CDR3 is TGTGCCAGCAGTCTCCGCGTCGCACCCGGATCCAATTCACCCCTCCACTTT.